A single sample is the source of the 26 T cell receptor beta chains below, sequenced in a study of T cell repertoires in cytomegalovirus infection. TCRdb passed the reads through MiXCR, listing each CDR3 protein once. The sample gives a few hundred thousand distinct CDR3 sequences, about a sixth of which show up once; 8.7% is in the top ten. The sequenced sample was PBMCs. The receptors shown here come from a human donor in good health (CMV status not recorded). Some clones in this sample may be carry-over from other donors' samples.

The genes are TRBV6-1 and TRBJ2-7; no clear D gene. The germline gives CDR1 MNHNS, CDR2 SASEGT. V shed 1 base and J shed 2 bases, with 15 bases lying between them. The CDR3 spans 16 residues. This CDR3 is CASSEEPPSNPYEQYF. The CDR3 nucleotides are TGTGCCAGCAGTGAAGAGCCCCCGAGCAACCCCTACGAGCAGTACTTC.

This clonotype was picked up a small number of times. The CDR3 coding sequence is TGTGCCAGCAAACAGGGGGCCTATGGCGGCACTGAAGCTTTCTTT. Translated: CASKQGAYGGTEAFF. The chain combines TRBV2 with TRBJ1-1; TRBD1 aligns across 9 bases. With V trimmed by 7 bases and J by 4 bases, 10 bases remained unmatched. Germline V CDR1 and CDR2: SNHLY, FYNNEI. The CDR3 loop spans 15 amino acids.

V is TRBV29-1 and J is TRBJ1-5, with 9 bases fitting TRBD1. With V trimmed by 4 bases and J by 5 bases, 0 bases remained unmatched. Germline CDR1 reads SQVTM; CDR2 reads ANQGSEA. CDR3 length equals 12 residues. The CDR3 protein is CSVGDRDQPQHF. CDR3 DNA: TGCAGCGTTGGGGACAGGGATCAGCCCCAGCATTTT.

This clonotype has at least ten counts. The J gene is TRBJ2-3, the V gene TRBV12-3 or TRBV12-4, with 12 bases identical to TRBD2. V lost 7 bases, J lost 0 bases, and 8 bases stayed unmatched. This CDR3 is built from 17 residues. The CDR3 is CASIILAGGPSTDTQYF. The CDR3 nucleotides read TGTGCCAGCATTATCCTAGCGGGAGGGCCTAGCACAGATACGCAGTATTTT.

This clonotype was counted only a few times. The V gene is TRBV6-6, the J gene TRBJ1-6; D is unclear. Germline loops: CDR1 MNHNY, CDR2 SVGAGI (reference sequence). The CDR3 runs to 13 residues. CDR3 sequence reads: CVTISSYNSPLHF. The CDR3, as DNA: TGTGTTACCATCAGCTCCTATAATTCACCCCTCCACTTT.

This clonotype has a handful of counts. This sequence joins TRBV7-2 and TRBJ2-3; perhaps TRBD1 as D (5 bases). V lost 2 bases and J 13 bases, leaving 19 bases between the germline ends. Germline values: CDR1 SGHTA, CDR2 FQGNSA. The CDR3 is made up of 14 amino acids. CDR3 coding DNA: TGTGCCAGCAGCTTACACGCCACTTCCGGCAGGGAGTATTTT. Its translation is CASSLHATSGREYF.

The V and J genes are TRBV2 and TRBJ2-1, with D uncertain. CDR1 and CDR2 (germline): SNHLY, FYNNEI. V was shortened by 5 bases and J by 0 bases, with 8 bases between the two germline ends. This CDR3 has 14 amino acids. CDR3 bases: TGTGCCAGCAGTCAGTCGAGCTCCTACAATGAGCAGTTCTTC. Translation: CASSQSSSYNEQFF.

This clonotype showed up many times. The chain couples TRBV7-2 to TRBJ2-7, with D unresolved. The germline V gene encodes CDR1 SGHTA and CDR2 FQGNSA. The length of the CDR3 is 13 residues. V was trimmed by 6 bases and J by 0 bases, leaving 9 bases between them. CDR3 loop: CASSDRRSYEQYF. CDR3 bases: TGTGCCAGCAGTGACCGGCGCTCCTACGAGCAGTACTTC.

V gene TRBV20-1 combines with J gene TRBJ2-5; TRBD1 matches 12 bases. The CDR3 loop spans 15 amino acids. Germline V gives CDR1 DFQATT, CDR2 SNEGSKA (reference sequence). With V trimmed by 7 bases and J by 5 bases, 11 bases remained unmatched. The CDR3 DNA sequence: TGCAGTGTTCCGACCGGGACAGGGGGCGACGAGACCCAGTACTTC. Encoded protein: CSVPTGTGGDETQYF.

The rearrangement joins TRBV7-2 to TRBJ2-1, with a possible D match to TRBD1 (6 bases). The germline V gene encodes CDR1 SGHTA and CDR2 FQGNSA. The CDR3 is 15 amino acids. Trimming shortened V by 5 bases and J by 4 bases, and 15 bases separated the two germline ends. The CDR3 region has the DNA TGTGCCAGCAGCCAACTGTCAGGACAGTACAATGAGCAGTTCTTC. Its protein product is CASSQLSGQYNEQFF.

This clonotype was observed many times. V and J are TRBV7-9 and TRBJ2-3, with 13 nucleotides matching TRBD2. Losses at the gene ends were 6 bases for V and 3 bases for J; bases not matched to a gene: 3. This CDR3 is built from 15 residues. Germline values: CDR1 SEHNR, CDR2 FQNEAQ (reference sequence). The CDR3 loop is CASRMTSGGTDTQYF. The CDR3 DNA is TGTGCCAGCAGAATGACTAGCGGGGGGACAGATACGCAGTATTTT.

This clonotype occurred a few times. This chain connects TRBV2 to TRBJ1-4; 7 nucleotides line up with TRBD1. Germline V lookup: CDR1 SNHLY, CDR2 FYNNEI. V was clipped by 7 bases and J by 7 bases; unmatched bases: 6. CDR3 size: 13 residues. CDR3 sequence reads: CASKTGSGEKLFF. As DNA, the CDR3 is TGTGCCAGCAAGACAGGGTCGGGTGAAAAACTGTTTTTT.

This clonotype was detected many times. The gene calls are TRBV7-2 and TRBJ2-6; D remains unclear. Germline-derived CDR1 and CDR2 are SGHTA and FQGNSA. The CDR3 extends over 18 amino acids. The V end was cut by 5 bases, the J end by 0 bases, with 17 bases between. The DNA of the CDR3 is TGTGCCAGCAGCCCCGATCGCCCTCAGGTCTCTGGGGCCAACGTCCTGACTTTC. This sequence encodes CASSPDRPQVSGANVLTF.

This clonotype was recorded at least ten times. V is TRBV7-2 and J is TRBJ2-5, with TRBD2 matching 10 bases. This CDR3 has 15 amino acids. Trimming removed 3 bases from V and 0 bases from J; junction bases left unmatched: 1. Looked up from germline, CDR1 is SGHTA and CDR2 is FQGNSA. CDR3: CASSFSGRNQETQYF. In nucleotides, the CDR3 is TGTGCCAGCAGCTTTAGCGGGAGGAACCAAGAGACCCAGTACTTC.

This sequence joins TRBV15 and TRBJ1-5; TRBD1 matches 8 bases. The trim removed 1 base at V and 7 bases at J, leaving 3 bases unmatched. The CDR3 sequence is 14 residues long. Germline-derived CDR1 and CDR2 are LNHNV and YYDKDF (reference sequence). CDR3 sequence reads: CATSRAPGGQPQHF. CDR3 nucleotides: TGTGCCACCAGCAGAGCCCCAGGGGGCCAGCCCCAGCATTTT.

Concerning this clonotype: The germline gene is not matched at one end of the junction; a read error may be the cause. This chain joins TRBV13 and TRBJ2-1; D is unclear. This CDR3 has 14 residues. Germline V gene lookup returns CDR1 PRHDT and CDR2 FYEKMQ (reference sequence). CDR3 in amino acids: CASSVGIRLDEQFF. Here the CDR3 DNA reads TGTGCCAGCAGCGTAGGGATAAGGCTGGATGAGCAGTTCTTC.

This clonotype was found many times. This chain uses TRBV7-9 with TRBJ2-1, with 12 bases that match TRBD2. The V gene's germline CDR1 is SEHNR and CDR2 FQNEAQ (reference sequence). J lost 10 bases, V lost 5 bases, and 9 bases had no gene match. The CDR3 is 15 amino acids. The chain's CDR3 is CASSDRLAGVGEQFF. The CDR3 region has the DNA TGTGCCAGCAGCGACCGACTAGCGGGAGTCGGAGAGCAGTTCTTC.

There are a few counts of this clonotype. The J gene is TRBJ1-2, the V gene TRBV3-1, with D possibly being TRBD1 (5 bases). CDR3 size: 15 residues. Looked up from germline, CDR1 is LGHDT and CDR2 is YNNKEL (reference sequence). Trimming took 0 bases from V and 7 from J, leaving 15 bases between them. CDR3 DNA sequence: TGTGCCAGCAGCCAAGATCCCCAGGGTTATGCTGGCTACACCTTC. As protein: CASSQDPQGYAGYTF.

This clonotype was counted at least ten times. Here the CDR3 reads CASIPQGASKLYEQYF. As DNA, the CDR3 is TGTGCCAGCATTCCCCAGGGGGCTAGTAAGTTGTACGAGCAGTACTTC. V is TRBV6-1 and J is TRBJ2-7; TRBD1 matches 8 bases. Germline V CDR1 and CDR2: MNHNS, SASEGT. The V segment lost 7 bases and the J segment 4 bases; nucleotides outside the gene matches: 15. The CDR3 is 16 amino acids.

The chain combines TRBV7-8 with TRBJ2-2; maybe TRBD1 (5 bases). V was shortened by 2 bases and J by 3 bases, with 13 bases between the two germline ends. The V gene's germline CDR1 is SGHVS and CDR2 FQNEAQ. The CDR3 is 16 residues long. Here the CDR3 DNA reads TGTGCCAGCAGCTTAAGGACAAGAGCAGACACCGGGGAGCTGTTTTTT. This gives the protein CASSLRTRADTGELFF.

This clonotype occurred a few times. The chain combines TRBV20-1 with TRBJ2-1; D tentatively reads TRBD1 or TRBD2 (5 bases each). The CDR3 length is 15 residues. From germline, CDR1 is DFQATT and CDR2 SNEGSKA (reference sequence). Trimming took 0 bases from V and 9 from J, leaving 18 bases between them. The CDR3 DNA sequence: TGCAGTGCTAGAGATCCGGGACGTACGAACGGTGAGCAGTTCTTC. As protein: CSARDPGRTNGEQFF.

This clonotype was detected many times. The chain has TRBV7-8 and TRBJ2-3; 7 bases fit TRBD2. V shed 5 bases and J 0 bases; nucleotides not matched to a gene: 8. Germline values: CDR1 SGHVS, CDR2 FQNEAQ. The CDR3 has 16 amino acids. CDR3: CASSPRLAVSTDTQYF. CDR3 nucleotides: TGTGCCAGCAGCCCCCGACTAGCAGTGAGCACAGATACGCAGTATTTT.

A single count supports this clonotype. This sequence joins TRBV20-1 and TRBJ2-7; TRBD1 matches at 9 bases. V lost 2 bases and J lost 2; bases outside the gene matches: 7. Germline loops: CDR1 DFQATT, CDR2 SNEGSKA (reference sequence). This CDR3 contains 15 residues. The chain's CDR3 is CSARPRTGAAYEQYF. The CDR3 region has the DNA TGCAGTGCTAGACCAAGGACAGGGGCGGCCTACGAGCAGTACTTC.

This clonotype turned up a few times. V gene TRBV7-2 combines with J gene TRBJ2-1; D could derive from TRBD1 or TRBD2 (5 bases each). V was cut by 5 bases and J by 5 bases, with 16 bases left in between. The V gene's germline CDR1 is SGHTA and CDR2 FQGNSA. The CDR3 has 15 residues. The DNA for the CDR3 is TGTGCCAGCAGCCTAACCCCCGGGACCAACAATGAGCAGTTCTTC. Its protein is CASSLTPGTNNEQFF. The full variable domain, with the rest looked up from reference TRBV7-2 and TRBJ2-1, is GAGVSQSPSNKVTEKGKDVELRCDPISGHTALYWYRQSLGQGLEFLIYFQGNSAPDKSGLPSDRFSAERTGGSVSTLTIQRTQQEDSAVYLCASSLTPGTNNEQFFGPGTRLTVL.

This clonotype has at least ten counts. The chain employs TRBV2 and TRBJ2-7; 7 bases map to TRBD1. The CDR3 has 14 amino acids. Germline V CDR1 and CDR2: SNHLY, FYNNEI. V lost 4 bases to trimming and J lost 0 bases; unmatched junction nucleotides: 3. This CDR3 is CASSGDSFSYEQYF. CDR3 nucleotides: TGTGCCAGCAGTGGGGACAGCTTCTCCTACGAGCAGTACTTC.

The chain recombines TRBV5-1 with TRBJ1-1; TRBD1 is a possible D gene (6 bases). The CDR3 covers 15 residues. Looked up from germline, CDR1 is SGHRS and CDR2 is YFSETQ. The V gene lost 4 bases and the J gene lost 0 bases, with 13 bases spanning the gap. The CDR3 sequence: CASSRTTGVNTEAFF. For the CDR3, the DNA is TGCGCCAGCAGCCGCACGACAGGAGTGAACACTGAAGCTTTCTTT.